The clone carrying this TCR beta chain was detected a few times. This sample stems from a study of spatial heterogeneity in lung cancer. MiXCR, run by TCRdb on the 5' RACE reads, gives a single entry per CDR3 protein. Among some 38,000 distinct CDR3 sequences listed, roughly 8% were seen once. The time point here: sample taken at primary tumor resection. Unsorted whole RNA from tumor, nontumor lung or frozen PBMC underwent sequencing. 72 TRACERx patients with early, untreated non-small cell lung cancer donated samples. This CDR3 has 15 amino acids. V lost 7 bases and J lost 6; bases outside the gene matches: 10. Germline-derived CDR1 and CDR2 are SNHLY and FYNNEI.

The material was PBMCs, obtained at surgery. The source of this sequence is a male donor with early-stage non-small cell lung cancer. The chain is built from TRBV2 and TRBJ1-5, with TRBD1 matching 9 bases. As DNA, the CDR3 is TGTGCCAGCAATCAGGACAGGGGCGCAGGTCAGCCCCAGCATTTT. Translation: CASNQDRGAGQPQHF.